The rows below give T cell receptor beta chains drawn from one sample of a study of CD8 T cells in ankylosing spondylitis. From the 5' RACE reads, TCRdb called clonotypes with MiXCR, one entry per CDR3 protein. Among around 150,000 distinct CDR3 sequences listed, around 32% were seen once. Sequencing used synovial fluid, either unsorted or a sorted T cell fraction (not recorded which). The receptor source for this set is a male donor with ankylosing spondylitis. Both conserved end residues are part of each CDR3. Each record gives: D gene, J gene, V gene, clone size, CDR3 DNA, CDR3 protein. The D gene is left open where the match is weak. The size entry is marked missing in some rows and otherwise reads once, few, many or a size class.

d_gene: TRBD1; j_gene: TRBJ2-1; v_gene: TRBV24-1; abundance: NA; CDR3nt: TGTGCCACCAGTGGTCGCTACAGGGGGCGCAACAATGAGCAGTTCTTC; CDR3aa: CATSGRYRGRNNEQFF
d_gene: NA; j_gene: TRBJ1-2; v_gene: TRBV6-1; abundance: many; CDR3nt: TGTGCCAGCAAGAGGAGAAGCCCGGAATATGGCTACACCTTC; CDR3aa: CASKRRSPEYGYTF
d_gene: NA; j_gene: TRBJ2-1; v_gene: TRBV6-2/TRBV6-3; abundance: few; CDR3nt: TGTGCCAGCAGTTACTCGAGTTCTGGACAGAAAAAACGGCAGTTCTTC; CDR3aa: CASSYSSSGQKKRQFF
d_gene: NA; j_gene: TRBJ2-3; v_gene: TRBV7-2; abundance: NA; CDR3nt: TGTGCCAGCAGCCGCAGGGGCATGGGTTGGGATACGCAGTATTTT; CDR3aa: CASSRRGMGWDTQYF
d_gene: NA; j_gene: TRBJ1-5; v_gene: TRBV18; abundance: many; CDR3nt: TGTGCCAGCTCAAATGACATATATCAGCCCCAGCATTTT; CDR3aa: CASSNDIYQPQHF
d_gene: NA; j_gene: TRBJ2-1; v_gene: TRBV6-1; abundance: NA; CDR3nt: TGTGCCAGCAGTGAAGCGAGGGGAGATGAGCAGTTCTTC; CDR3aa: CASSEARGDEQFF
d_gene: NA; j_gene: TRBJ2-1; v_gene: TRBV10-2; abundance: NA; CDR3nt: TGCGCCAGCAGTGAGGAGAGGAGCCGCTCCTACAATGAGCAGTTCTTC; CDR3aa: CASSEERSRSYNEQFF
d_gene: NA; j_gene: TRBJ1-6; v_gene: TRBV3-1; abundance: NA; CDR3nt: TGTGCCAGCAGCCAGGACAGAAAGAATTCACCCCTCCACTTT; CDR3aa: CASSQDRKNSPLHF
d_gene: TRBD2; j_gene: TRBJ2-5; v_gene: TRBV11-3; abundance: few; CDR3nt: TGTGCCAGCAGCGTGGGACTAGCGGGGGGTGAAGAGACCCAGTACTTC; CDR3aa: CASSVGLAGGEETQYF
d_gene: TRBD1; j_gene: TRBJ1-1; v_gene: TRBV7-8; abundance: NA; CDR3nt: TGTGCCAGCAGCTTCCCGACAGGGGGCGACTCTAACACTGAAGCTTTCTTT; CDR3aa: CASSFPTGGDSNTEAFF
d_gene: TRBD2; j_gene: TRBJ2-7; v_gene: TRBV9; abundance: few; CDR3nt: TGTGCCAGCAGCCCCCCAGGTAGCGGGAGGAGTTACGAGCAGTACTTC; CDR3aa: CASSPPGSGRSYEQYF